A selection of T cell receptor beta chains follows, all from one sample in a study of shared clonotypes between healthy human individuals. Sequencing was performed with immunoSEQ multiplex PCR; in TCRdb, only in-frame clones are kept and a portion is missing. The table has fewer than 2.5 million clones, over 85% seen once. Material: naive CD4+ T cells from PBMCs. The receptor set was obtained from a man between 18 and 29 years old in good health. Some clones in this sample may be carry-over from other donors' samples. CDR3s include the opening cysteine and the closing phenylalanine or tryptophan. A D gene is named only where the DNA matches it firmly. Clone sizes are given selectively: once, few, many, or a class where the clone is expanded.

v_call,d_call,clone_size,j_call,cdr3_aa,cdr3_nt
TRBV9,-,-,TRBJ2-1,CASSVGGFSSYNEQFF,TGTGCCAGCAGCGTAGGGGGCTTTTCCTCCTACAATGAGCAGTTCTTC
TRBV6-1,-,once,TRBJ2-5,CASSNTGTKQETQYF,TGTGCCAGCAGTAACACCGGGACAAAACAAGAGACCCAGTACTTC
TRBV30,TRBD2,-,TRBJ2-1,CAWSPEGAGGYNEQFF,TGTGCCTGGAGTCCGGAAGGCGCGGGAGGGTACAATGAGCAGTTCTTC
TRBV5-6,-,-,TRBJ1-2,CASSLGTGDGYGYTF,TGTGCCAGCAGCTTGGGGACGGGAGACGGTTATGGCTACACCTTC
TRBV2,-,-,TRBJ1-5,CASSATNSNQPQHF,TGTGCCAGCAGTGCCACCAATAGCAATCAGCCCCAGCATTTT
TRBV11-2,-,-,TRBJ2-1,CASSPARNNEQFF,TGTGCCAGCAGCCCCGCCAGGAATAATGAGCAGTTCTTC
TRBV19,-,-,TRBJ2-1,CASSMVGEQFF,TGTGCCAGTAGTATGGTGGGAGAGCAGTTCTTC
TRBV28,TRBD2,-,TRBJ2-5,CASSLQIAGFKETQYF,TGTGCCAGCAGTTTACAAATAGCGGGCTTTAAAGAGACCCAGTACTTC
TRBV6-4,TRBD1,-,TRBJ2-2,CASKRDRDTGELFF,TGTGCCAGCAAGCGGGACAGGGACACCGGGGAGCTGTTTTTT
TRBV7-9,-,-,TRBJ1-4,CASSPGHSNEKLFF,TGTGCCAGCAGCCCGGGACACTCTAATGAAAAACTGTTTTTT
TRBV9,-,once,TRBJ2-1,CASSVVGSDSYNEQFF,TGTGCCAGCAGCGTAGTGGGTTCAGACTCCTACAATGAGCAGTTCTTC
TRBV7-2,-,-,TRBJ2-1,CASSLGERVQFF,TGTGCCAGCAGCTTAGGGGAGAGGGTGCAGTTCTTC
TRBV27,TRBD2,-,TRBJ2-3,CASSPSTSDGDTQYF,TGTGCCAGCAGTCCCTCCACTAGCGATGGAGATACGCAGTATTTT
TRBV29-1,-,-,TRBJ2-2,CSVAGTGELFF,TGCAGCGTTGCCGGCACCGGGGAGCTGTTTTTT
TRBV19,TRBD2,-,TRBJ2-1,CASILRWGGNEQFF,TGTGCCAGTATCCTAAGATGGGGAGGGAATGAGCAGTTCTTC
TRBV9,-,-,TRBJ1-5,CASSREGTGATQPQHF,TGTGCCAGCAGCCGGGAAGGGACCGGAGCTACTCAGCCCCAGCATTTT
TRBV5-1,TRBD2,-,TRBJ2-2,CASSTLAGANTGELFF,TGCGCCAGCAGCACCCTAGCGGGGGCGAACACCGGGGAGCTGTTTTTT
TRBV14,-,-,TRBJ2-3,CASSPAWDTQYF,TGTGCCAGCAGCCCAGCGTGGGATACGCAGTATTTT
TRBV27,TRBD2,-,TRBJ2-1,CASRKGGTSGRASYNEQFF,TGTGCCAGCAGAAAGGGGGGGACTAGCGGGAGGGCTTCATACAATGAGCAGTTCTTC
TRBV28,TRBD1,-,TRBJ2-1,CASSPQTGWDEQFF,TGTGCCAGCAGTCCGCAGACAGGGTGGGATGAGCAGTTCTTC
TRBV15,TRBD2,-,TRBJ2-2,CATSRGGRLAGTGELFF,TGTGCCACCAGCAGAGGTGGGAGACTAGCGGGAACCGGGGAGCTGTTTTTT
TRBV4-2,-,-,TRBJ1-5,CASSPVLGGRLQPQHF,TGTGCCAGCAGCCCTGTCCTGGGGGGTCGGCTTCAGCCCCAGCATTTT
TRBV19,TRBD2,-,TRBJ2-5,CASSMGAGGPVETQYF,TGTGCCAGTAGTATGGGAGCGGGAGGGCCTGTGGAGACCCAGTACTTC
TRBV6-5,-,once,TRBJ2-1,CASGDSWRVQQFF,TGTGCCAGCGGCGACTCCTGGAGGGTTCAGCAGTTCTTC
TRBV11-2,-,-,TRBJ1-1,CASSLEPRGRGTFGNPFF,TGTGCCAGCAGCTTAGAACCGAGAGGCAGGGGCACTTTTGGTAATCCTTTCTTT
TRBV7-9,-,-,TRBJ1-6,CASRASGSPLHF,TGTGCCAGCAGGGCCTCTGGTTCACCCCTCCACTTT
TRBV6-6,-,once,TRBJ2-2,CASSYERDNGELFF,TGTGCCAGCAGTTATGAGCGGGACAACGGGGAGCTGTTTTTT
TRBV5-1,-,-,TRBJ2-1,CASSLGNLSGEQFF,TGCGCCAGCAGCTTGGGGAATCTAAGCGGTGAGCAGTTCTTC
TRBV19,TRBD2,-,TRBJ2-2,CASSLGLAGVAGELFF,TGTGCCAGTAGTTTGGGACTAGCGGGAGTTGCCGGGGAGCTGTTTTTT